Listed below are T cell receptor beta chains from one sample, sequenced in a study of OX40 agonist ivuxolimab in advanced cancers. Assay: immunoSEQ multiplex PCR; the TCRdb copy retains only in-frame clones and omits some. The sample records about 15,000 clones, approximately 80% being singletons. The sequenced sample was CD4+ or CD8+ T cells sorted from blood, obtained in a trial of the OX40 agonist ivuxolimab. These receptors all come from an adult with an advanced solid tumor such as melanoma, head and neck, liver or kidney cancer. Each CDR3 is given with its conserved first and last residue. The D gene is left open where the match is weak. The size of a clone is reported for some rows only, either as once, few or many, or as a class for expanded clones.

>TRBV28|-|-|TRBJ2-2
TGTGCCAGCAGTTTAGCCCGGGAACCTACCGGGGAGCTGTTTTTT
CASSLAREPTGELFF
>TRBV14|-|-|TRBJ2-7
TGTGCCAGCAGCCAAGATGAGGGACTGCAGACCTACGAGCAGTACTTC
CASSQDEGLQTYEQYF
>TRBV7-6|-|-|TRBJ2-7
TGTGCCAGCAGCAGCGGACAAGGCATCTTGTACGAGCAGTACTTC
CASSSGQGILYEQYF
>TRBV7-2|few|-|TRBJ2-7
TGTGCCAGCAGCTTAAGCTACGAGCAGTACTTC
CASSLSYEQYF
>TRBV4-1|medium-sized|-|TRBJ1-4
TGCGCCAGCAGCCTCAGCCGCGGGGCCTCGAATGAAAAACTGTTTTTT
CASSLSRGASNEKLFF
>TRBV27|-|-|TRBJ2-7
TGTGCCAGCAGTTTATTTGGGTACCACGAGCAGTACTTC
CASSLFGYHEQYF
>TRBV2|-|-|TRBJ1-2
TGTGCCAGGGAGAAAGGATCGGATGGCTACACCTTC
CAREKGSDGYTF
>TRBV5-6|-|-|TRBJ1-1
TGTGCCAGCATCTCGAACCTAGGGAACACTGAAGCTTTCTTT
CASISNLGNTEAFF
>TRBV5-8|-|TRBD1|TRBJ2-2
TGTGCCAGCAGTACGCCGGGACAGCCGAACACCGGGGAGCTGTTTTTT
CASSTPGQPNTGELFF
>TRBV4-1|-|-|TRBJ1-5
TGCGCCAGCAGCCAAGATCGATCGGGGGATAATCAGCCCCAGCATTTT
CASSQDRSGDNQPQHF
>TRBV11-2|-|-|TRBJ2-7
TGTGCCAGCAGCTTAAGTGCCACAAATTACTACGAGCAGTACTTC
CASSLSATNYYEQYF
>TRBV9|-|-|TRBJ2-4
TGTGCCAGCAGCCCCTACGGGGGGCTTGACATTCAGTACTTC
CASSPYGGLDIQYF
>TRBV27|-|-|TRBJ1-4
TGTGCCAGCAGTTTATCGCTTGGGGCGACTAATGAAAAACTGTTTTTT
CASSLSLGATNEKLFF
>TRBV4-1|-|-|TRBJ2-7
TGCGCCAGCAGCCAAGAATTATTCTACGAGCAGTACTTC
CASSQELFYEQYF
>TRBV7-8|few|-|TRBJ1-5
TGTGCCAGCAGTTCGATGTGGGCCCAGCCCCAGCATTTT
CASSSMWAQPQHF
>TRBV4-1|-|-|TRBJ1-4
TGCGCCAGCAGCCTAGTACAGGGAGGGGGTGCAACTAATGAAAAACTGTTTTTT
CASSLVQGGGATNEKLFF
>TRBV9|-|-|TRBJ1-1
TGTGCCAGCAGCCCGTACTCAGCCAACACTGAAGCTTTCTTT
CASSPYSANTEAFF
>TRBV2|-|-|TRBJ1-1
TGTGCCAGCAGGGCCCAAGCTATGAACACTGAAGCTTTCTTT
CASRAQAMNTEAFF
>TRBV9|-|TRBD1|TRBJ2-1
TGTGCCAGCAGCGGGGGACAGGGGGCTGATGAGCAGTTCTTC
CASSGGQGADEQFF
>TRBV27|-|-|TRBJ1-6
TGTGCCAGCAGTCCGGGACCCCTAAATTCACCCCTCCACTTT
CASSPGPLNSPLHF
>TRBV5-1|-|-|TRBJ2-7
TGCGCCAGCAGCCCCCTCACACCTTTTTACGAGCAGTACTTC
CASSPLTPFYEQYF
>TRBV9|few|-|TRBJ2-2
TGTGCCAGCAGCGTAACCGGGGAGCTGTTTTTT
CASSVTGELFF
>TRBV9|once|-|TRBJ2-7
TGTGCCAGCAGCGTCGGGACGGATACCTACGAGCAGTACTTC
CASSVGTDTYEQYF
>TRBV5-1|-|-|TRBJ1-1
TGCGCCAGCAGCTTGGACGGCTATAACACTGAAGCTTTCTTT
CASSLDGYNTEAFF
>TRBV7-3|once|-|TRBJ1-2
TGTGCCAGCAGCTTATGGGGTACCACTTATGGCTACACCTTC
CASSLWGTTYGYTF
>TRBV25-1|many|TRBD1|TRBJ1-2
TGTGCCAGCAGTGAATATGATCTTGGGGACAGGTTCGGCTACACCTTC
CASSEYDLGDRFGYTF
>TRBV4-2|-|-|TRBJ1-1
TGTGCCAGCAGCCCGATCGCGGACAGCATGAACACTGAAGCTTTCTTT
CASSPIADSMNTEAFF
>TRBV4-1|-|-|TRBJ2-3
TGCGCCAGCAGCCAAGAAACACCGGATAGCACAGATACGCAGTATTTT
CASSQETPDSTDTQYF
>TRBV6-5|-|-|TRBJ1-5
TGTGCCAGCAGTATTCAGGCTAATCAGCCCCAGCATTTT
CASSIQANQPQHF
>TRBV7-2|few|-|TRBJ2-5
TGTGCCAGCAGCTTAGTTTCCGGGACGGATTACCAGTACTTC
CASSLVSGTDYQYF
>TRBV27|-|-|TRBJ2-2
TGTGCCAGCAGTCCTGAGTGGGCCGGGGAGCTGTTTTTT
CASSPEWAGELFF
>TRBV2|-|-|TRBJ1-1
TGTGCCAGCAGTGATCGCGTTGAAGCTTTCTTT
CASSDRVEAFF
>TRBV28|-|-|TRBJ1-5
TGTGCCAGCAGCCTTCAGGGTTACAATCAGCCCCAGCATTTT
CASSLQGYNQPQHF
>TRBV6-4|few|TRBD1|TRBJ1-3
TGTGCCAGCAGTGACCCATCCGACAGGGAAGCCTCTGGAAACACCATATATTTT
CASSDPSDREASGNTIYF
>TRBV27|-|-|TRBJ1-5
TGTGCCAGCAGTTTGGCCCAGGGGTTCGGTCAGCCCCAGCATTTT
CASSLAQGFGQPQHF
>TRBV6-6|-|-|TRBJ2-6
TGTGCCAGCAGTTACTCTGGGGCCAACGTCCTGACTTTC
CASSYSGANVLTF
>TRBV29-1|-|TRBD1|TRBJ1-2
TGCAGCGGAACACAGCAGGGGGCTTATGGCTACACCTTC
CSGTQQGAYGYTF
>TRBV13|-|TRBD1|TRBJ2-7
TGTGCCAGCAGCTTGAGGGGACAGGGGTTTCACGAGCAGTACTTC
CASSLRGQGFHEQYF
>TRBV4-1|-|-|TRBJ2-1
TGCGCCAGCAGCCAAGATCCCGACCCAAACAATGAGCAGTTCTTC
CASSQDPDPNNEQFF
>TRBV14|-|-|TRBJ2-2
TGTGCCAGCAGCCAAGTAGCAGCCGGGGAGCTGTTTTTT
CASSQVAAGELFF
>TRBV7-8|-|-|TRBJ2-1
TGTGCCAGCAGCTTAGAACAGGGAACATACAATGAGCAGTTCTTC
CASSLEQGTYNEQFF
>TRBV9|few|-|TRBJ1-6
TGTGCCAGCAGCGTACTTGATTCACCCCTCCACTTT
CASSVLDSPLHF
>TRBV11-3|medium-sized|TRBD1|TRBJ1-2
TGTGCCAGCAGCTCTGGACAGGGCGACTATGGCTACACCTTC
CASSSGQGDYGYTF
>TRBV2|-|TRBD1|TRBJ2-4
TGTGCCATCAAGGGGGCGAACATTCAGTACTTC
CAIKGANIQYF
>TRBV7-8|-|-|TRBJ2-1
TGTGCCAGCAGCCTGAATCCGGGTATCTCCTACAATGAGCAGTTCTTC
CASSLNPGISYNEQFF
>TRBV7-9|-|TRBD1|TRBJ1-2
TGTGCCAGCAGCCATCCGGGACAGGTATCACAGCTCGACTATGGCTACACCTTC
CASSHPGQVSQLDYGYTF
>TRBV19|-|-|TRBJ1-2
TGTGCCAGTAGTCCAAACCCCCTCGTGGTGGGGCTGGGTGGCTACACCTTC
CASSPNPLVVGLGGYTF
>TRBV5-8|-|-|TRBJ2-7
TGTGCCAGCAGTGTGGACAGTACCTACGAGCAGTACTTC
CASSVDSTYEQYF
>TRBV5-6|-|TRBD1|TRBJ1-1
TGTGCCAGCAGCCCCGGACAGGGGGCGACTGAAGCTTTCTTT
CASSPGQGATEAFF
>TRBV9|-|TRBD2|TRBJ2-3
TGTGCCAGCAGCCTTAGTAGCGGGGGCGTAGGCACAGATACGCAGTATTTT
CASSLSSGGVGTDTQYF
>TRBV7-7|-|-|TRBJ2-2
TGTGCCAGCAGCTTTAGTAGCGGCACCGGGGAGCTGTTTTTT
CASSFSSGTGELFF
>TRBV7-9|-|TRBD1|TRBJ2-5
TGTGCCAGCAGCCCCCATCCCGGGACAGGGGGAGAGACCCAGTACTTC
CASSPHPGTGGETQYF
>TRBV9|-|TRBD2|TRBJ2-1
TGTGCCAGCACGACTAGCGGAAGCTCCTACAATGAGCAGTTCTTC
CASTTSGSSYNEQFF